This T cell receptor (beta chain) was recorded in a study of T cell changes during pregnancy in multiple sclerosis. This clone has just one count. Sequenced by immunoSEQ multiplex PCR; TCRdb stores in-frame clones only, minus some. The profile shows some 100,000 clones, around 94% of them singletons. Sequencing used peripheral blood, obtained in the second trimester of pregnancy. The sequence was collected from a female donor with multiple sclerosis, enrolled in a pregnancy study.

CDR3 sequence: CASSLLDGGAIAFF. The CDR3 DNA follows: TGTGCCAGCAGCTTGTTGGATGGGGGGGCGATAGCTTTCTTT. The chain links TRBV5-8 to TRBJ1-1, with a possible D match to TRBD1 (6 bases). CDR1 and CDR2 (germline): SGHTS, YDEGEE. V lost 1 base to trimming and J lost 10 bases, with 17 bases between them. This CDR3 is built from 14 residues.